This entry lists 3 T cell receptor beta chains sequenced from one sample in a study of a mutant IDH1 vaccine in newly diagnosed glioma. Time point specified: week 11, during vaccination. Every vaccine dose comprised 300 ug of mutant IDH1 20-mer peptide plus topical imiquimod. Their specific antigens are unknown. The method was immunoSEQ multiplex PCR; TCRdb's version includes in-frame clones alone and lacks a portion of them. The data show about 120,000 clones, roughly 90% seen once. This specimen consisted of PBMCs, obtained from a glioma patient whose treatment included an IDH1 peptide vaccine. These receptors all stem from a woman aged 45-60 years with glioma.

This clone was observed a single time. The chain combines TRBV28 with TRBJ1-5; no firm D call. The CDR3 runs 15 residues. Germline CDR1 is MDHEN and CDR2 is SYDVKM. V lost 4 bases and J lost 0, with 10 bases in between. The CDR3 region is CASSSAENSNQPQHF. Here the CDR3 DNA reads TGTGCCAGCAGTTCGGCGGAGAATAGCAATCAGCCCCAGCATTTT.

The chain couples TRBV29-1 to TRBJ1-3, with D uncertain. Germline lookup yields CDR1 SQVTM and CDR2 ANQGSEA. Deletions cut 7 bases from V and 2 bases from J, with 12 bases between. The CDR3 loop spans 13 amino acids. CDR3 DNA: TGCAGCGCCAGACGAGGCGCTGGAAACACCATATATTTT. Translated, it gives CSARRGAGNTIYF.

The V gene is TRBV6-1, the J gene TRBJ1-5; 7 nucleotides align to TRBD1. CDR3 length equals 15 residues. In germline, CDR1 is MNHNS, CDR2 SASEGT. Trimming took 6 bases from V and 1 from J; bases not matched to a gene: 6. CDR3 amino acids: CASSRQGGSNQPQHF. CDR3 nucleotides: TGTGCCAGCAGCCGACAGGGAGGGAGCAATCAGCCCCAGCATTTT.